The T cell receptor (beta chain) described here comes from a study of blood T cells in healthy people across ages (dated by TCRdb to between 2014 and 2016). The study in broad terms: In model experiments, template switching captured roughly one uniquely barcoded TCR beta cDNA molecule for every two T cells. The study analyzed two additional independent replicas of 1 million unique cDNA reads from the same blood draw for two donors, one aged 18 to 30 and one aged 80 or older. To avoid experimental bias, donors of different ages were distributed randomly across sequencing lanes. Four age groups were formed from the donors: young (average roughly 15 years), middle-aged (approximately 40), aged (about 62) and long-lived (less than 85). To track age-related changes in TCR beta repertoire diversity, the study relied on deep sequencing normalized with unique cDNA molecular identifiers.

Notes on this clonotype: Its specific antigen is unknown. No clone much larger than this one lies a single base away; base qualities are absent.

General study outcomes and caveats: Observed TCR beta diversity correlated strongly with the percentage of naive T cells measured by flow cytometry. Estimates of total diversity based on one million sequenced T cells were regarded as lower bounds and as underestimates. Since profiling was done on bulk unsorted PBMCs, naive and antigen-experienced compartments could not be conclusively compared. Compared with the aged group, more naive CD4+ T cells, fewer expanded clones and increased TCR diversity were shown by the long-lived group, suggesting age selection. Because the CMV infection status of the donors was unknown, age-related changes in expanded clonotypes may potentially have been confounded. Observed TCR beta diversity per million T cells fell roughly linearly with age, and a significant reduction was already apparent by age around 40.

Systemically healthy Caucasian individuals from Russia, some 40 in total and aged about 6 to 100 years, were included as donors. Approximately 9 milliliters of peripheral blood were collected from each donor into EDTA-treated Vacutainer tubes. Ficoll-Paque density-gradient centrifugation was used to isolate PBMCs, with at least 6 million per sample. Trizol reagent was used to extract total RNA from PBMCs, with at least 5 micrograms per sample. For every donor, an aliquot of PBMCs went through flow cytometry to measure the percentages of naive CD45RAhigh/CD27high T cells. Receptor amplification or capture employed 5' RACE. Sequencing used an Illumina HiSeq 2500. The second PCR ran for roughly 6 to 11 cycles and used a J-beta primer mix along with a sample-barcoded 5' primer. A template-switch 5' adaptor carrying 12 random nucleotides introduced a unique molecular identifier onto each TCR beta cDNA molecule. At least 3 million CDR3-containing paired-end reads were obtained from each sample. First-strand cDNA synthesis was performed from all RNA using the Mint cDNA synthesis kit, with priming by a TRBC-specific oligonucleotide. After uracil-DNA glycosylase treatment, a first 18-cycle PCR used universal primers M1SS and BC2_uni_R on all cDNA. The published analysis was carried out like this. Normalization of each sample was performed by random selection of 1 million high-quality reads, each carrying a distinct molecular identifier. Reads sharing molecular identifiers were discarded rather than binned into consensus sequences. MiTCR, with a Q25 quality threshold and the strictest error-elimination algorithm, was used for CDR3 identification, clonotype clustering and error correction. Lower-bound total TCR beta diversity was estimated with a nonparametric unseen species model using Euler transformation. Clones were called with MiXCR by TCRdb after fastp trimmed the public reads at Q25, and only in-frame beta chains were retained. Each CDR3 protein gets just one entry, which takes the most common genes and DNA from the rows behind it. TCRdb's processing, not the authors', yielded these V and J calls. The sample yields fewer than 1,000,000 distinct CDR3 sequences; approximately 48% were counted once. Roughly 18% of the sample lies in the top ten.

The receptor was derived from a man in his 60s in good health. Sequencing was performed on blood.

The nucleotide sequence is TGTGCCAGCAGCTCACCCAAGGTAATCGAGCAGTACTTC. Its coded protein is CASSSPKVIEQYF. The chain links TRBV11-3 with TRBJ2-7; no D gene can be assigned with confidence. The germline V gene sets CDR1 to SGHNT and CDR2 to YENEEA. V is shortened by 4 bases, J by 6 bases, and the region joining them spans 13 bases. CDR3 length: 13 amino acids, cysteine to phenylalanine. The read is trimmed to its CDR3 DNA, 39 bases read in frame from base 1. The CDR3 plus the reference TRBV11-3 and TRBJ2-7 genes for the other parts give the full variable domain: EAGVVQSPRYKIIEKKQPVAFWCNPISGHNTLYWYLQNLGQGPELLIRYENEEAVDDSQLPKDRFSAERLKGVDSTLKIQPAELGDSAVYLCASSSPKVIEQYFGPGTRLTVT.